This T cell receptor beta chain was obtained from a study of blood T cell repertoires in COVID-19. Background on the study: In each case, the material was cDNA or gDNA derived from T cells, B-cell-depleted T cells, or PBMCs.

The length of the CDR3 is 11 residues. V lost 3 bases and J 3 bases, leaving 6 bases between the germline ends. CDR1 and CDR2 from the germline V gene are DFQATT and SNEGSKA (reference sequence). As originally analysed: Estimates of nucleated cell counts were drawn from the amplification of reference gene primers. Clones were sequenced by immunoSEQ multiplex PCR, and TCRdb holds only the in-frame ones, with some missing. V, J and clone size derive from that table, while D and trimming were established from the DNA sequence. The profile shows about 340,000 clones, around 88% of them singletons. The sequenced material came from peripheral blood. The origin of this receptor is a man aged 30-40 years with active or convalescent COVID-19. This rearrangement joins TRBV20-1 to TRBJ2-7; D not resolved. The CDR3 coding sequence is TGCAGTGCTAGTGAGAGCTACGAGCAGTACTTC. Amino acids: CSASESYEQYF.